Detailed here is one TCR beta chain. This clonotype was found many times. Its antigen is not yet known. No base-level quality is on record; no much larger clone is a single base apart. These data are taken from a study of T-cell memory formation after mild COVID-19 listed by TCRdb under 2021. At the level of the whole study: TCR sequence clusters from the two donors were largely donor specific. T-cell clones expanding and contracting after mild COVID-19 in two donors were tracked by longitudinal TCRalpha and TCRbeta repertoire sequencing. Two young, previously healthy adult volunteers made up the cohort, one male and one female.

The sample was run on an Illumina NovaSeq 6000. TCRalpha and TCRbeta cDNA libraries were constructed by 5'RACE with constant-segment primers, with sample barcodes and unique molecular identifiers being introduced. Trizol reagent was used to extract RNA from every sample. Amplification of the libraries took two PCR steps, and the second step added a second sample barcode plus Illumina TruSeq adapters. Sequencing of the libraries was done on an Illumina NovaSeq, producing 2 x 150 bp paired-end reads. Regarding the original processing steps: Demultiplexing of reads and collapsing into UMI-guided consensus sequences were performed with migec v1.2.7. With mixcr v2.1.11, UMI consensuses were aligned to TRA and TRB V and J templates and assembled into clonotypes. Clonotypes were classified as expanded or contracted when called significant by both edgeR and NoisET, with noise models trained on biological replicates. For edgeR calls, the cutoffs were a false discovery rate-adjusted p below 0.01 and a log2 fold-change threshold of 1. As an exploratory analysis of dynamics, PCA with hierarchical clustering was applied to max-normalized trajectories of the 1000 most abundant clonotypes. Separately sequenced CD4+ and CD8+ repertoires were used to assign the CD4 or CD8 phenotype of responding clones. The public reads were run again by TCRdb, first through fastp at Q25 and then through MiXCR, and only productive beta chains were kept. CDR3 protein duplicates are merged, each entry listing the most common genes and DNA. The V and J calls and clone size are TCRdb's, not the authors'. The sample contains some 490,000 distinct CDR3 sequences, around a sixth of them found a single time. The ten largest clones represent approximately 13% of the sample.

Ficoll-Paque density gradient centrifugation was the method used to isolate PBMCs. The V end loses 0 bases and the J end loses 3 bases, and a stretch of 10 bases separates them. The germline V gene encodes CDR1 SGHRS and CDR2 YFSETQ. The CDR3 sequence holds 14 residues, the cysteine and phenylalanine included. Only the CDR3 region is kept as DNA, spanning 42 bases read in frame from base 1. Summary of the overall study and its limitations: The study covered only a couple of mild cases, and larger cohorts including severe cases with pre-infection samples were considered necessary. Clones that contracted from day 15 to 85 showed balanced CD4/CD8 phenotypes, whereas a second wave of clones that expanded from day 15 to 37 leaned towards CD4+. Some responding clones were found in pre-infection memory, which suggests that pre-existing cross-reactive memory T cells took part in the SARS-CoV-2 response. Contracting CD4+ clones turned up mainly in the CM and EM memory subsets, whereas EMRA was where CD8+ clones were enriched. SARS-CoV-2 specificity was not confirmed for the second-wave clones peaking on day 37.

Sequencing used PBMCs or a T cell subset sorted from them (not recorded which). This receptor was obtained from an adult woman who had mild COVID-19 (a few samples of this study predate the infection). The sample titles of this study are shuffled in the database, so cell type and time point are left out; the donor was told from shared clones. This sequence uses TRBV5-1 and TRBJ2-7; no D gene is confidently identified. The nucleotide sequence reads as follows: TGCGCCAGCAGCTTGGAGGGCCCAAGCTACGAGCAGTACTTC. Translated, it reads CASSLEGPSYEQYF.